This T cell receptor (beta chain) was identified in a study of blood T cells in healthy people across ages. CDR3 length: 16 amino acids. V was shortened by 1 base and J by 1 base, with 13 bases between the two germline ends. CDR1 and CDR2 from the germline V gene are SGHAT and FQNNGV. Primers used in a second PCR of about 7 to 12 cycles were a sample-barcoded 5' primer and a J-beta primer mix. TCRdb passed the 5' RACE reads through MiXCR, listing each CDR3 protein once. The sample has about 640,000 distinct CDR3 sequences, 58% seen once. General study points: Diversity estimated from one million T cells was considered an underestimate.

Turning to this clonotype: What it binds is unknown.

This rearrangement joins TRBV11-2 to TRBJ1-1; D is possibly TRBD1 (6 bases). The sequencing sample was made of blood. This TCR was recovered from a man aged 55 to 69 in good health. This CDR3 reads CASSLVGRGGNTEAFF. For the CDR3, the DNA is TGTGCCAGCAGCTTAGTCGGGAGGGGGGGGAACACTGAAGCTTTCTTT.